The rows below give T cell receptor beta chains drawn from one sample of a study of cytotoxic CD8 clonotypes in ibrutinib-treated CLL. TCRdb's table, derived via immunoSEQ multiplex PCR, lists solely in-frame clones and lacks some. The top ten clones hold more than 10% of a sample with 130,000 to 150,000 clones, 85% to 95% of them seen once. The input for sequencing was PBMCs, taken after 12 months of ibrutinib treatment. These receptors all stem from a human donor with chronic lymphocytic leukemia. Each CDR3 is given with its conserved first and last residue. D genes are given only for firm matches. A row's size may be missing; if present it is once, few, many or a size class.

j_call: TRBJ1-4; d_call: TRBD1; clone_size: -; v_call: TRBV5-4; cdr3_aa: CASSLGGTDEKLFF; cdr3_nt: TGTGCCAGCAGCTTGGGAGGGACAGATGAAAAACTGTTTTTT
j_call: TRBJ2-3; d_call: -; clone_size: -; v_call: TRBV7-3; cdr3_aa: CASSLRTDWGTDTQYF; cdr3_nt: TGTGCCAGCAGCTTACGTACGGATTGGGGCACAGATACGCAGTATTTT
j_call: TRBJ2-3; d_call: -; clone_size: -; v_call: TRBV30; cdr3_aa: CAWEPGTDTQYF; cdr3_nt: TGTGCCTGGGAACCCGGGACAGATACGCAGTATTTT
j_call: TRBJ1-5; d_call: -; clone_size: -; v_call: TRBV4-3; cdr3_aa: CASSQDGQGRQPQHF; cdr3_nt: TGCGCCAGCAGCCAAGATGGGCAGGGGAGACAGCCCCAGCATTTT
j_call: TRBJ1-1; d_call: TRBD1; clone_size: few; v_call: TRBV7-8; cdr3_aa: CASSLRTGDGNTEAFF; cdr3_nt: TGTGCCAGCAGCTTACGGACAGGGGACGGAAACACTGAAGCTTTCTTT
j_call: TRBJ2-7; d_call: -; clone_size: -; v_call: TRBV28; cdr3_aa: CASSSPQTRGAGEQYF; cdr3_nt: TGTGCCAGCAGTTCCCCCCAGACCAGGGGAGCGGGAGAGCAGTACTTC
j_call: TRBJ2-7; d_call: TRBD1; clone_size: -; v_call: TRBV29-1; cdr3_aa: CSPPGQGSYEQYF; cdr3_nt: TGCAGCCCACCGGGACAGGGCTCCTACGAGCAGTACTTC
j_call: TRBJ2-3; d_call: -; clone_size: -; v_call: TRBV9; cdr3_aa: CASSVRTAGTDTQYF; cdr3_nt: TGTGCCAGCAGCGTTCGCACGGCGGGCACAGATACGCAGTATTTT
j_call: TRBJ1-1; d_call: -; clone_size: -; v_call: TRBV13; cdr3_aa: CASSSNDRHPTAFF; cdr3_nt: TGTGCCAGCAGCTCTAACGACAGGCATCCGACAGCTTTCTTT
j_call: TRBJ1-5; d_call: TRBD1; clone_size: -; v_call: TRBV7-8; cdr3_aa: CASSYYQGAHSNQPQHF; cdr3_nt: TGTGCCAGCAGCTATTACCAGGGGGCCCATAGCAATCAGCCCCAGCATTTT
j_call: TRBJ1-2; d_call: TRBD1; clone_size: -; v_call: TRBV28; cdr3_aa: CASSEGQVTAYGYTF; cdr3_nt: TGTGCCAGCAGTGAGGGACAGGTCACCGCCTATGGCTACACCTTC
j_call: TRBJ2-3; d_call: TRBD2; clone_size: once; v_call: TRBV13; cdr3_aa: CASSIAERLAGAPPDTQYF; cdr3_nt: TGTGCCAGCAGCATCGCGGAAAGGTTAGCGGGAGCCCCGCCGGATACGCAGTATTTT
j_call: TRBJ2-7; d_call: -; clone_size: -; v_call: TRBV28; cdr3_aa: CASRSSYEQYF; cdr3_nt: TGTGCCAGCAGAAGCTCCTACGAGCAGTACTTC
j_call: TRBJ2-7; d_call: TRBD2; clone_size: -; v_call: TRBV7-2; cdr3_aa: CASSRIGDYSYEQYF; cdr3_nt: TGTGCCAGCAGCCGGATAGGGGACTACTCCTACGAGCAGTACTTC
j_call: TRBJ2-2; d_call: -; clone_size: -; v_call: TRBV19; cdr3_aa: CASSMGNTGELFF; cdr3_nt: TGTGCCAGTAGTATGGGGAACACCGGGGAGCTGTTTTTT
j_call: TRBJ1-5; d_call: -; clone_size: -; v_call: TRBV9; cdr3_aa: CASSAAGNQPQHF; cdr3_nt: TGTGCCAGCAGCGCGGCAGGCAATCAGCCCCAGCATTTT
j_call: TRBJ2-2; d_call: -; clone_size: -; v_call: TRBV7-9; cdr3_aa: CASSPREGTGELFF; cdr3_nt: TGTGCCAGCAGCCCCCGCGAGGGCACCGGGGAGCTGTTTTTT
j_call: TRBJ2-5; d_call: -; clone_size: once; v_call: TRBV5-1; cdr3_aa: CASSLDGDNGETQYF; cdr3_nt: TGCGCCAGCAGCTTGGATGGGGACAATGGAGAGACCCAGTACTTC
j_call: TRBJ1-3; d_call: -; clone_size: -; v_call: TRBV28; cdr3_aa: CASSSPPLSDGNTIYF; cdr3_nt: TGTGCCAGCAGTTCCCCTCCTCTCTCTGATGGAAACACCATATATTTT
j_call: TRBJ2-3; d_call: TRBD1; clone_size: -; v_call: TRBV10-3; cdr3_aa: CAIQGQGVTDTQYF; cdr3_nt: TGTGCCATCCAAGGACAGGGGGTCACAGATACGCAGTATTTT
j_call: TRBJ2-5; d_call: -; clone_size: -; v_call: TRBV19; cdr3_aa: CASSVENQETQYF; cdr3_nt: TGTGCCAGTAGTGTCGAGAACCAAGAGACCCAGTACTTC
j_call: TRBJ2-1; d_call: TRBD2; clone_size: -; v_call: TRBV29-1; cdr3_aa: CSVVGLANYNEQFF; cdr3_nt: TGCAGCGTTGTGGGACTAGCTAACTACAATGAGCAGTTCTTC
j_call: TRBJ2-3; d_call: -; clone_size: -; v_call: TRBV10-3; cdr3_aa: CAIKGTDTDTQYF; cdr3_nt: TGTGCCATCAAAGGGACGGACACAGATACGCAGTATTTT
j_call: TRBJ1-4; d_call: -; clone_size: -; v_call: TRBV5-1; cdr3_aa: CASSLAEAGNEKLFF; cdr3_nt: TGCGCCAGCAGCTTGGCCGAGGCCGGGAATGAAAAACTGTTTTTT
j_call: TRBJ1-1; d_call: -; clone_size: -; v_call: TRBV15; cdr3_aa: CATSIGRRAGTEAFF; cdr3_nt: TGTGCCACCAGCATCGGTCGTAGGGCCGGAACTGAAGCTTTCTTT
j_call: TRBJ2-7; d_call: -; clone_size: -; v_call: TRBV2; cdr3_aa: CASSEVLYEQYF; cdr3_nt: TGTGCCAGCAGTGAAGTTCTTTACGAGCAGTACTTC
j_call: TRBJ1-1; d_call: -; clone_size: -; v_call: TRBV6-5; cdr3_aa: CASSPVGNTEAFF; cdr3_nt: TGTGCCAGCAGTCCGGTCGGGAACACTGAAGCTTTCTTT
j_call: TRBJ2-3; d_call: TRBD2; clone_size: -; v_call: TRBV6-5; cdr3_aa: CASRFSGLEADTQYF; cdr3_nt: TGTGCCAGCAGGTTTAGCGGACTAGAGGCAGATACGCAGTATTTT
j_call: TRBJ2-7; d_call: TRBD2; clone_size: -; v_call: TRBV27; cdr3_aa: CASSFRVAGALYEQYF; cdr3_nt: TGTGCCAGCAGTTTTAGGGTAGCGGGGGCCCTCTACGAGCAGTACTTC
j_call: TRBJ2-7; d_call: -; clone_size: once; v_call: TRBV7-2; cdr3_aa: CASSLAIYEQYF; cdr3_nt: TGTGCCAGCAGCTTAGCTATTTACGAGCAGTACTTC
j_call: TRBJ1-1; d_call: TRBD1; clone_size: -; v_call: TRBV9; cdr3_aa: CASTVGQMNTEAFF; cdr3_nt: TGTGCCAGCACCGTGGGACAGATGAACACTGAAGCTTTCTTT
j_call: TRBJ2-1; d_call: TRBD2; clone_size: -; v_call: TRBV7-3; cdr3_aa: CASSLSASSGKHNEQFF; cdr3_nt: TGTGCCAGCAGCTTATCCGCTTCTAGCGGGAAACACAATGAGCAGTTCTTC
j_call: TRBJ1-5; d_call: -; clone_size: -; v_call: TRBV19; cdr3_aa: CASSIGPRVQPQHF; cdr3_nt: TGTGCCAGTAGTATCGGGCCAAGGGTTCAGCCCCAGCATTTT
j_call: TRBJ2-7; d_call: -; clone_size: -; v_call: TRBV2; cdr3_aa: CASSEVGSSYEQYF; cdr3_nt: TGTGCCAGCAGTGAGGTCGGGAGTTCCTACGAGCAGTACTTC
j_call: TRBJ2-2; d_call: TRBD2; clone_size: -; v_call: TRBV28; cdr3_aa: CASSSTSGRARSGELFF; cdr3_nt: TGTGCCAGCAGTTCCACTAGCGGGAGGGCCAGGTCCGGGGAGCTGTTTTTT
j_call: TRBJ2-7; d_call: -; clone_size: -; v_call: TRBV19; cdr3_aa: CASSSPRDVHEQYF; cdr3_nt: TGTGCCAGTAGTAGCCCCCGGGACGTCCACGAGCAGTACTTC
j_call: TRBJ2-1; d_call: -; clone_size: -; v_call: TRBV10-3; cdr3_aa: CAISALDIDEQFF; cdr3_nt: TGTGCCATCAGTGCCTTAGACATAGATGAGCAGTTCTTC
j_call: TRBJ1-1; d_call: -; clone_size: -; v_call: TRBV18; cdr3_aa: CASSPPARHGTEAFF; cdr3_nt: TGTGCCAGCTCACCACCGGCCCGCCATGGGACTGAAGCTTTCTTT
j_call: TRBJ2-5; d_call: -; clone_size: once; v_call: TRBV11-2; cdr3_aa: CASSSRETQYF; cdr3_nt: TGTGCCAGCAGCTCAAGGGAGACCCAGTACTTC